The source of this T cell receptor (beta chain) is a study of PD-L1 blockade in urothelial cancer. Study as a whole: Specimens of blood held a median count of roughly 150,000 T cells.

Germline CDR1 and CDR2: LGHNA and YSLEER. The CDR3 runs to 15 residues. Trimming shortened V by 3 bases and J by 1 base, and 11 bases separated the two germline ends. Profiled with immunoSEQ multiplex PCR; TCRdb holds only in-frame clones, not every one. The sample carries tens of thousands of clones, roughly 90% recorded once. Locally advanced or metastatic urothelial carcinoma affected the patients. Sampling of each patient yielded between 1 and 8 specimens, collected pretreatment and on-treatment. The clonotype comes from a woman in her sixties or seventies with urothelial cancer. The source was PBMCs, collected around atezolizumab (anti-PD-L1) treatment. The chain is built from TRBV4-3 and TRBJ2-3, with D uncertain. The CDR3 DNA follows: TGCGCCAGCAGCCAGGTCTTAGCCGGCACAGATACGCAGTATTTT. It codes for CASSQVLAGTDTQYF.